Reported below is one T cell receptor beta chain. As originally analysed: Estimated nucleated cell counts came from reference gene primer amplification. Clones were read by immunoSEQ multiplex PCR, and TCRdb kept only the in-frame ones, dropping some. V, J and clone size reflect that table, while D and trimming were determined from the DNA. The sample lists 310,000 or so clones; about 83% were seen once. With 7 bases clipped from V and 6 bases from J, the junction kept 11 bases outside the gene matches. The CDR3 runs 15 residues. The germline V gene encodes CDR1 MNHNY and CDR2 SVGAGI (reference sequence). Across under 25 US areas, participants ranged in age from 18 to 89 years. Recovered participants had two consecutive negative NP/OP PCR tests, healthcare professional clearance, or symptom resolution. This record comes from a study of blood T cell repertoires in COVID-19. Study-wide context: The United States, Italy and Spain were the sources of the acute and convalescent COVID-19 samples.

The sequence was obtained from a woman between 40 and 55 years old who had recovered from COVID-19. Sequenced sample: PBMCs or T cells enriched from blood (not recorded which). J is TRBJ2-1 and V is TRBV6-6; 8 nucleotides agree with TRBD2. CDR3 DNA: TGTGCCAGCACCTACCGGACTAGCCTCTTCAATGAGCAGTTCTTC. Protein sequence: CASTYRTSLFNEQFF.